Listed below are T cell receptor beta chains from one sample, sequenced in a study of blood T cell repertoires in COVID-19. Profiling relied on immunoSEQ multiplex PCR, and the TCRdb table lists in-frame clones only, not all of them. Of about 180,000 clones in the sample, about 86% are singletons; the top ten hold roughly 7%. Sequences were obtained from peripheral blood. The receptors come from a man aged 45-60 years with active or convalescent COVID-19. Each CDR3 is given with its conserved first and last residue. The order of the fields is V gene, D gene, CDR3 length, J gene, clone size, CDR3 DNA, CDR3 protein. The D gene is left open where the match is weak. Expanded clones are given a class, and other clones once, few, many or no size at all.

TRBV15	TRBD1	16	TRBJ1-5	-	TGTGCCACCAGCAGAGATCCGGACAGGGACAATCAGCCCCAGCATTTT	CATSRDPDRDNQPQHF
TRBV7-8	TRBD1	17	TRBJ2-5	-	TGTGCCAGCAGCTTAGACCCCGGGACAGGGGGCCAAGAGACCCAGTACTTC	CASSLDPGTGGQETQYF
TRBV10-3	TRBD2	15	TRBJ2-1	-	TGTGCCATCGGACAGTCTAGCGGGAGGAGGGGTGAGCAGTTCTTC	CAIGQSSGRRGEQFF
TRBV24-1	TRBD2	17	TRBJ2-7	-	TGTGCCACCAGTGATACTAAAGCGGGAGCCCGGGGTTACGAGCAGTACTTC	CATSDTKAGARGYEQYF
TRBV6-5	TRBD1	16	TRBJ2-7	once	TGTGCCAGCAGTTACTCAGGTCTGGACAGGAGCTACGAGCAGTACTTC	CASSYSGLDRSYEQYF
TRBV6-2/TRBV6-3	TRBD1	16	TRBJ2-1	few	TGTGCCAGCAGTTACTGGGACAGAAAATCCTACAATGAGCAGTTCTTC	CASSYWDRKSYNEQFF
TRBV5-4	TRBD2	17	TRBJ2-7	-	TGTGCCAGCAGCTTGGCCAGCGGGAGGCCCACTACCTACGAGCAGTACTTC	CASSLASGRPTTYEQYF
TRBV6-6	TRBD1	18	TRBJ2-6	-	TGTGCCAGCAGCCGACAGGGGTCCACCGCGGGTGGGGCCAACGTCCTGACTTTC	CASSRQGSTAGGANVLTF
TRBV12-5	-	16	TRBJ1-2	-	TGTGCTAGTGGTTTGGTACTCGGACTCTCCGGGGGAGGCTACACCTTC	CASGLVLGLSGGGYTF
TRBV19	TRBD1	12	TRBJ1-4	-	TGTGCCAGCAGAGACAGGGGTGAAAAACTGTTTTTT	CASRDRGEKLFF
TRBV3-1/TRBV3-2	TRBD2	14	TRBJ2-7	-	TGTGCCAGCAGCCAGACTAGCGTAACCTACGAGCAGTACTTC	CASSQTSVTYEQYF
TRBV2	TRBD1	15	TRBJ2-2	-	TGTGCCAGCATTACCGGACAGGGCGGCACCGGGGAGCTGTTTTTT	CASITGQGGTGELFF
TRBV18	-	16	TRBJ1-6	-	TGTGCCAGCTCACCAAGGGGACGGGAGTATAATTCACCCCTCCACTTT	CASSPRGREYNSPLHF
TRBV6-6	-	14	TRBJ1-4	-	TGTGCCAGCAGTTACTTAGGGGTTTCCGAAAAACTGTTTTTT	CASSYLGVSEKLFF
TRBV6-5	-	13	TRBJ2-1	-	TGTGCCAGCAAACGGGGGGCCTGGGATGAGCAGTTCTTC	CASKRGAWDEQFF
TRBV24-1	TRBD1	15	TRBJ2-1	-	TGTGCCACCGCCGGGACAGGACTCCTATACAATGAGCAGTTCTTC	CATAGTGLLYNEQFF
TRBV7-6	-	13	TRBJ1-6	-	TGTGCCAGCAGCTTAGCGGAGGGGCCACCCCTCCACTTT	CASSLAEGPPLHF